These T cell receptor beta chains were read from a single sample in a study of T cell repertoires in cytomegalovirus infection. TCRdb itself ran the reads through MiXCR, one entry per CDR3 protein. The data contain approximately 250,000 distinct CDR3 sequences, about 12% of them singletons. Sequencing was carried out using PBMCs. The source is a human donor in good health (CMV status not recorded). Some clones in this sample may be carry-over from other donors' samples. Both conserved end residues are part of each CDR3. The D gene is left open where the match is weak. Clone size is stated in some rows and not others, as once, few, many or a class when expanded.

CASSRLSGAQNYGYTF TGTGCCAGCAGCCGCCTGTCGGGGGCCCAAAACTATGGCTACACCTTC 16 many TRBJ1-2 TRBV7-2 NA
CASSMTGYNSPLHF TGTGCCAGCAGTATGACAGGGTACAATTCACCCCTCCACTTT 14 NA TRBJ1-6 TRBV12-3/TRBV12-4 TRBD1
CASREHTPGTTEAFF TGTGCCAGCAGGGAACACACGCCCGGGACCACTGAAGCTTTCTTT 15 few TRBJ1-1 TRBV6-2/TRBV6-3 NA
CASSKTGTGGEQPQHF TGTGCCAGCAGTAAAACCGGGACAGGGGGCGAACAGCCCCAGCATTTT 16 many TRBJ1-5 TRBV6-1 TRBD1
CASSFVLTEGQPQHF TGTGCCAGCAGTTTCGTACTTACGGAGGGCCAGCCCCAGCATTTT 15 many TRBJ1-5 TRBV28 NA
CASSPTWTGTNIQYF TGTGCCAGCAGTCCTACCTGGACAGGGACAAACATTCAGTACTTC 15 many TRBJ2-4 TRBV28 TRBD1
CASIERGRNTGELFF TGTGCCAGCATCGAGCGGGGGCGAAACACCGGGGAGCTGTTTTTT 15 NA TRBJ2-2 TRBV12-3/TRBV12-4 TRBD2
CSVRTVNTQYF TGCAGTGTTAGGACGGTGAATACGCAGTATTTT 11 few TRBJ2-3 TRBV20-1 NA
CAWSVHQAPTEAFF TGTGCCTGGAGTGTACATCAAGCTCCCACTGAAGCTTTCTTT 14 NA TRBJ1-1 TRBV30 NA
CSVEARQGNEQYF TGCAGCGTTGAAGCCCGACAGGGGAACGAGCAGTACTTC 13 NA TRBJ2-7 TRBV29-1 TRBD1
CASSQERETQYF TGTGCCAGCAGCCAAGAGAGGGAGACCCAGTACTTC 12 many TRBJ2-5 TRBV14 NA
CASSLGGTSGRGNEQFF TGTGCCAGCAGCTTAGGGGGGACTAGCGGGAGGGGAAATGAGCAGTTCTTC 17 many TRBJ2-1 TRBV7-2 TRBD2
CASSLRQGWSLGYTF TGTGCCAGCAGCTTACGACAGGGTTGGAGTCTTGGCTACACCTTC 15 many TRBJ1-2 TRBV7-2 TRBD1
CASSPSGIPNYGYTF TGTGCCAGCAGCCCCTCAGGAATTCCTAACTATGGCTACACCTTC 15 NA TRBJ1-2 TRBV12-3/TRBV12-4 NA
CASSHAGTANTEAFF TGCGCCAGCAGCCACGCCGGGACAGCGAACACTGAAGCTTTCTTT 15 NA TRBJ1-1 TRBV4-3 TRBD1
CASSFEQTHQPQHF TGTGCCAGCAGTTTCGAACAGACCCATCAGCCCCAGCATTTT 14 NA TRBJ1-5 TRBV28 NA
CASSFGGNQPQHF TGTGCCAGCAGCTTCGGGGGAAATCAGCCCCAGCATTTT 13 many TRBJ1-5 TRBV28 NA
CASRGLASTGELFF TGTGCCAGCAGGGGACTAGCGTCCACCGGGGAGCTGTTTTTT 14 NA TRBJ2-2 TRBV2 TRBD2
CASRYDSLTRVEQYF TGTGCCAGCAGGTACGACAGCCTCACTAGAGTCGAGCAGTACTTC 15 many TRBJ2-7 TRBV28 NA
CASSSNRGLRYGYTF TGTGCCAGCAGCTCTAACAGGGGGCTGCGCTATGGCTACACCTTC 15 many TRBJ1-2 TRBV7-2 TRBD1
CASSYQDRVGSPLHF TGTGCCAGCAGCTACCAAGACAGGGTTGGTTCACCCCTCCACTTT 15 many TRBJ1-6 TRBV7-2 TRBD1
CSATLSGRAETQYF TGCAGTGCTACGCTTAGCGGGAGAGCGGAGACCCAGTACTTC 14 NA TRBJ2-5 TRBV20-1 TRBD2
CASSPRTGGLTQYF TGTGCCAGCAGCCCCCGGACAGGGGGTCTGACCCAGTACTTC 14 few TRBJ2-5 TRBV11-2 TRBD1
CASSSSPGEVFGFF TGTGCCAGCAGCTCGAGTCCAGGTGAGGTTTTCGGTTTCTTT 14 many TRBJ1-1 TRBV5-6 NA
CASRETLRYEQYF TGTGCCAGCAGGGAGACACTCCGATACGAGCAGTACTTC 13 many TRBJ2-7 TRBV7-2 NA
CASSVTPNTEAFF TGTGCCAGCAGCGTAACACCGAACACTGAAGCTTTCTTT 13 many TRBJ1-1 TRBV7-2 NA
CASSPAPQYGYTF TGTGCCAGCAGTCCCGCCCCCCAGTATGGCTACACCTTC 13 NA TRBJ1-2 TRBV28 NA
CASSLTSGVYEQYF TGTGCCAGCAGCTTGACTAGCGGTGTCTACGAGCAGTACTTC 14 many TRBJ2-7 TRBV7-2 TRBD2
CASSIATGRGNTEAFF TGTGCCAGTAGTATAGCCACAGGGAGGGGGAACACTGAAGCTTTCTTT 16 many TRBJ1-1 TRBV19 NA
CASSSWAPGANVLTF TGTGCCAGCAGTTCCTGGGCGCCTGGGGCCAACGTCCTGACTTTC 15 NA TRBJ2-6 TRBV28 NA
CASSKGLNTGELFF TGTGCCAGTAGTAAGGGACTCAACACCGGGGAGCTGTTTTTT 14 many TRBJ2-2 TRBV19 NA
CAISEDSGTIF TGTGCCATCAGTGAGGATAGCGGGACCATCTTC 11 many TRBJ2-1 TRBV10-3 TRBD2
CASSPRTGHQPQHF TGTGCCAGTAGTCCGAGGACAGGCCATCAGCCCCAGCATTTT 14 many TRBJ1-5 TRBV19 TRBD1
CASSQDPGNYEQYF TGTGCCAGCAGCCAAGATCCGGGGAACTACGAGCAGTACTTC 14 NA TRBJ2-7 TRBV3-1 NA
CASSLIPENSPLHF TGTGCCAGCAGCTTAATACCTGAGAATTCACCCCTCCACTTT 14 many TRBJ1-6 TRBV7-2 NA
CASSLEGAGGNEQFF TGTGCCAGCAGCTTAGAGGGAGCGGGAGGCAATGAGCAGTTCTTC 15 many TRBJ2-1 TRBV11-2 TRBD2
CASSYPGQGNQPQHF TGTGCCAGCAGTTACCCGGGACAGGGGAATCAGCCCCAGCATTTT 15 many TRBJ1-5 TRBV7-2 TRBD1
CASSPGTGVSNQPQHF TGTGCCAGCAGCCCTGGGACAGGGGTTAGCAATCAGCCCCAGCATTTT 16 NA TRBJ1-5 TRBV5-6 TRBD1
CASSPNRQVPQHF TGTGCCAGCAGCCCCAACAGACAGGTACCCCAGCATTTT 13 many TRBJ1-5 TRBV7-2 NA
CASSSLGRGTEAFF TGTGCCAGCAGCTCACTAGGAAGAGGGACTGAAGCTTTCTTT 14 many TRBJ1-1 TRBV7-2 NA
CASSPGGQGMRVQYF TGTGCCAGCAGCCCAGGGGGACAGGGGATGCGAGTGCAGTACTTC 15 NA TRBJ2-7 TRBV7-9 TRBD1
CASRTTGNTEAFF TGTGCCAGCAGGACTACAGGGAACACTGAAGCTTTCTTT 13 many TRBJ1-1 TRBV12-3/TRBV12-4 NA
CAISRVAGGNQETQYF TGTGCCATCAGTCGAGTAGCGGGGGGGAACCAAGAGACCCAGTACTTC 16 few TRBJ2-5 TRBV10-3 TRBD2
CASSLVSSGGNTIYF TGTGCCAGCAGCTTAGTCTCATCGGGAGGAAACACCATATATTTT 15 few TRBJ1-3 TRBV11-3 NA
CAISGGAGLDYGYTF TGTGCCATCAGTGGAGGGGCAGGGTTGGACTATGGCTACACCTTC 15 NA TRBJ1-2 TRBV10-3 NA
CASSLNAGGQETQYF TGTGCCAGCAGCTTAAATGCGGGGGGCCAAGAGACCCAGTACTTC 15 many TRBJ2-5 TRBV7-2 TRBD2
CASSFGLAGGPTDTQYF TGTGCCAGCAGCTTCGGCCTAGCGGGAGGGCCCACAGATACGCAGTATTTT 17 many TRBJ2-3 TRBV7-3 TRBD2
CASSYPPHYSNQPQHF TGTGCCAGCAGTTACCCCCCCCATTATAGCAATCAGCCCCAGCATTTT 16 NA TRBJ1-5 TRBV6-2/TRBV6-3 NA
CAISPRTGGAEQYF TGTGCCATCAGCCCCCGGACAGGGGGCGCCGAGCAGTACTTC 14 many TRBJ2-7 TRBV10-3 TRBD1